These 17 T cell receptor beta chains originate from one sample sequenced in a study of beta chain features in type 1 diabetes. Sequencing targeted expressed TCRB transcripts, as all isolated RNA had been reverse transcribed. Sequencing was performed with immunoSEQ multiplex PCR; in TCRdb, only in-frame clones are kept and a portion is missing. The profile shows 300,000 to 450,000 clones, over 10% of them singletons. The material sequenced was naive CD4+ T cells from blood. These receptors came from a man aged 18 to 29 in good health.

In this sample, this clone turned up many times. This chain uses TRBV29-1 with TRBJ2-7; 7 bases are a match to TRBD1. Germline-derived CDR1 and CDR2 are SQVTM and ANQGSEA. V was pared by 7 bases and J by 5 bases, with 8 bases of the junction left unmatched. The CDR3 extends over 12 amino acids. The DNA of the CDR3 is TGCAGCGCACGGGGACAGCCCCACGAGCAGTACTTC. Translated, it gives CSARGQPHEQYF.

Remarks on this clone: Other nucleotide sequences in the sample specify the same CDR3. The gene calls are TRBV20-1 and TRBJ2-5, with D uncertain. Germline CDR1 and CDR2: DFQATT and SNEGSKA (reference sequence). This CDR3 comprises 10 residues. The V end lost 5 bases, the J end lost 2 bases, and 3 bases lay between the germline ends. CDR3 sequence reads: CSALQETQYF. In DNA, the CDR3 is TGCAGTGCTCTACAAGAGACCCAGTACTTC.

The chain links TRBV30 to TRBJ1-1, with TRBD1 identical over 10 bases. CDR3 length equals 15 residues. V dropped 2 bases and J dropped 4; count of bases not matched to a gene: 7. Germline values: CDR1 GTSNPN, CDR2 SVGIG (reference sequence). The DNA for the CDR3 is TGTGCCTGGAGTCCAGACAGGGGGCTTCGCACTGAAGCTTTCTTT. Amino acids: CAWSPDRGLRTEAFF.

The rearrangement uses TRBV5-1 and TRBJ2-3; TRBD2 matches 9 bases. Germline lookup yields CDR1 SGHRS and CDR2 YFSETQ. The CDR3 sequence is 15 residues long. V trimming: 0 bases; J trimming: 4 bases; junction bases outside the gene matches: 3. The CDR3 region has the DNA TGCGCCAGCAGCTTGGTTTTAGCGGGAGCAGATACGCAGTATTTT. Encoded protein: CASSLVLAGADTQYF. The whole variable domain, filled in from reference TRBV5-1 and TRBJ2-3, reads KAGVTQTPRYLIKTRGQQVTLSCSPISGHRSVSWYQQTPGQGLQFLFEYFSETQRNKGNFPGRFSGRQFSNSRSEMNVSTLELGDSALYLCASSLVLAGADTQYFGPGTRLTVL.

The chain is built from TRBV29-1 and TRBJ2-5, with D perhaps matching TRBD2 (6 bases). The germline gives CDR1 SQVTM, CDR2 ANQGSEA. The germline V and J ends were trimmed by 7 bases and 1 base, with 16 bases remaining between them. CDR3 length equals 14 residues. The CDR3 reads CSANNGGIQETQYF. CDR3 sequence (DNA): TGCAGCGCCAATAACGGAGGGATCCAAGAGACCCAGTACTTC.

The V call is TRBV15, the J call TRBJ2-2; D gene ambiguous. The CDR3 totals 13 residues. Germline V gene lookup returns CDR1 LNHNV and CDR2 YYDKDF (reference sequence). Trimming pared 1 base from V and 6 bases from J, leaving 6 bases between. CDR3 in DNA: TGTGCCACCAGCAGAGTTTCAGCCGGGGAGCTGTTTTTT. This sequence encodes CATSRVSAGELFF.

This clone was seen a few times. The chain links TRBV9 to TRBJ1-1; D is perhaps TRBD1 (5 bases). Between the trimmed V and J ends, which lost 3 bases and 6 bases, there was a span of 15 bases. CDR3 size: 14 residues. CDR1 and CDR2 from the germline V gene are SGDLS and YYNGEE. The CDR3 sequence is CASSEGLDSPEAFF. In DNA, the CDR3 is TGTGCCAGCAGCGAGGGTTTAGACAGTCCTGAAGCTTTCTTT.

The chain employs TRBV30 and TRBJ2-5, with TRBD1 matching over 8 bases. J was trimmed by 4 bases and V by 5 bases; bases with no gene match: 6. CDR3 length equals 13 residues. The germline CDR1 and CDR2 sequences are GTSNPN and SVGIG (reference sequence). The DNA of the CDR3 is TGTGCCTGGGACAGGGGCAGCGGAGAGACCCAGTACTTC. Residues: CAWDRGSGETQYF.

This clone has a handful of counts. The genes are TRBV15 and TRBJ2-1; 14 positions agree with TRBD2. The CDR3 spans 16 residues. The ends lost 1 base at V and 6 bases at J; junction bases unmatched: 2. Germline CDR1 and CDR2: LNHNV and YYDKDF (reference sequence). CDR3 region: CATSRVGTSGSNEQFF. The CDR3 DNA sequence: TGTGCCACCAGCAGAGTTGGGACTAGCGGGAGCAATGAGCAGTTCTTC.

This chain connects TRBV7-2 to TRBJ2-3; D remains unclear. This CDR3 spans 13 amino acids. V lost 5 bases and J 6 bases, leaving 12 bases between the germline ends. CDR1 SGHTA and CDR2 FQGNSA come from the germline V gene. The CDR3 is CASSTALQDTQYF. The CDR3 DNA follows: TGTGCCAGCAGCACCGCCTTACAGGATACGCAGTATTTT. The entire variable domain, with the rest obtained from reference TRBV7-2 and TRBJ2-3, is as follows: GAGVSQSPSNKVTEKGKDVELRCDPISGHTALYWYRQSLGQGLEFLIYFQGNSAPDKSGLPSDRFSAERTGGSVSTLTIQRTQQEDSAVYLCASSTALQDTQYFGPGTRLTVL.

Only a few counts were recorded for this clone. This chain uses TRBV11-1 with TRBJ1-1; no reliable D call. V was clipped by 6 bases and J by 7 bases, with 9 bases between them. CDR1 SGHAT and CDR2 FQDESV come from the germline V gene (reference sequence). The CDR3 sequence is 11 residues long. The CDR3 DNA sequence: TGTGCCAGCAGGAGGGAGGGTGAAGCTTTCTTT. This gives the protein CASRREGEAFF.

The CDR3 DNA follows: TGTGCCAGCAGCCAAGTTACAGCTGAAGCTTTCTTT. Translating gives CASSQVTAEAFF. V and J are TRBV4-2 and TRBJ1-1; D ambiguous. The ends were cut back, 1 base at V and 6 bases at J, with 6 bases in the middle. Germline-derived CDR1 and CDR2 are LGHNA and YNFKEQ. This CDR3 is built from 12 residues.

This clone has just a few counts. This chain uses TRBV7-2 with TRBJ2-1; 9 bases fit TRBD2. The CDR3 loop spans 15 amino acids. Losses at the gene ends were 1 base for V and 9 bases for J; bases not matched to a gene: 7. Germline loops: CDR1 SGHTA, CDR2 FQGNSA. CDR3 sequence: CASSLVAGGGGEQFF. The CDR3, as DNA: TGTGCCAGCAGCTTAGTGGCGGGAGGGGGTGGTGAGCAGTTCTTC.

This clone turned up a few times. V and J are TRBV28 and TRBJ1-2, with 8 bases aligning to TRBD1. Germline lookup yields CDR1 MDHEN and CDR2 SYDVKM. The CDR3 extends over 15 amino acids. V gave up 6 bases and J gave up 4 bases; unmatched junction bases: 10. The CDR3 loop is CASSSTGEESYGYTF. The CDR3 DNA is TGTGCCAGCAGCTCGACAGGGGAAGAGTCCTATGGCTACACCTTC.

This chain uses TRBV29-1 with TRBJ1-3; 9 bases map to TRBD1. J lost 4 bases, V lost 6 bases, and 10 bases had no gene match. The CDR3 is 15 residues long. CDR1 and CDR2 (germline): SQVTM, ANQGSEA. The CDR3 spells CSVRDRDVSGNTIYF. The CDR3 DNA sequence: TGCAGCGTGAGGGACAGGGACGTTTCGGGAAACACCATATATTTT.

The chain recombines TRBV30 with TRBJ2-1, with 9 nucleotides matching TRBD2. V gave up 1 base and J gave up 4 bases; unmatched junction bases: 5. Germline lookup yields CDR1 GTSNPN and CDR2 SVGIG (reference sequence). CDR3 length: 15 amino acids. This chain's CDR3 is CAWSEPAGGYNEQFF. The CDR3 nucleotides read TGTGCCTGGAGTGAGCCGGCGGGAGGGTACAATGAGCAGTTCTTC.

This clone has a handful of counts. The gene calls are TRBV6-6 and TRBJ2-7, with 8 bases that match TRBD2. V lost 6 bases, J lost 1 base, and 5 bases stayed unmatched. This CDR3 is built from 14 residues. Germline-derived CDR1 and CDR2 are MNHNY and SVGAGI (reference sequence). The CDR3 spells CASRLADESYEQYF. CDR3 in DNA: TGTGCCAGCAGACTAGCGGATGAATCCTACGAGCAGTACTTC.